Listed here is a single T cell receptor beta chain. Its antigen is undetermined. Its ends do not fully match the called genes, so a read error is possible. One entry per CDR3 protein, called by TCRdb with MiXCR from the reads. The sample includes tens of thousands of distinct CDR3 sequences, over 15% seen only once; the top ten take less than 70%. The entry originates in a study of T cell repertoires in cytomegalovirus infection. Study-wide context: Recently identified HLA-C-restricted CMV epitopes and well-studied HLA-B-restricted CMV epitopes were used by the study. It was the public TCR beta signatures that indicated both CMV infection and matching HLA type. Regarding the study as a whole: CMV-specific HLA-C-restricted TCR beta clonotypes dominated the ex vivo response. Pooled public TCR beta family frequency picked out CMV carriers with the relevant HLA.

The CDR3 covers 12 residues. CDR1 is SGHVS and CDR2 is FNYEAQ in the germline V gene. This chain links TRBV7-6 with TRBJ2-2, with D maybe TRBD2 (6 bases). This TCR was sampled from a human donor in good health (CMV status not recorded). Some clones in this sample may be carry-over from other donors' samples. The input for sequencing was CD8+ T cells from cultured PBMCs, taken from culture after CMV antigen stimulation. The CDR3 loop reads CASSLGGWDLVF. The DNA for the CDR3 is TGTGCCAGCAGCTTAGGAGGATGGGACTTGGTTTTT. The variable domain in full, completed from reference TRBV7-6 and TRBJ2-2, reads GAGVSQSPRYKVTKRGQDVALRCDPISGHVSLYWYRQALGQGPEFLTYFNYEAQQDKSGLPNDRFSAERPEGSISTLTIQRTEQRDSAMYRCASSLGGWDLVFGEGSRLTVL.